One T cell receptor (beta chain) is described in this entry. The target antigen is unknown. This record comes from a study of monozygotic twins with inflammatory bowel disease. Findings and caveats of the study: Fewer clonotypes were shared with others by IBD patients than by healthy twins, especially with disease activity. Against healthy co-twins, IBD patients had lower TCRbeta diversity (measured by inverse Simpson).

The CDR3 spans 17 residues. CDR1 SGHRS and CDR2 YFSETQ come from the germline V gene. Blood samples of roughly 2.5 ml were drawn from every donor. TCRdb reprocessed the 5' RACE reads and keeps a single row for each CDR3 protein, giving no DNA. Its listing shows approximately 150,000 distinct CDR3 sequences. The sample comprised blood. The chain carries TRBV5-1 and TRBJ2-1; the D gene TCRdb calls, TRBD1, cannot be checked with no DNA. This TCR came from a human donor with ulcerative colitis or Crohn's disease, or a healthy co-twin of an affected twin (not recorded which). CDR3 region: CASSYPQPGQGKHEQFF.